The sequence of this TCR beta chain was determined in a study of T cells after posttransplantation cyclophosphamide. Whole-study results and caveats: After PTCy, TRB diversity resembled that of CNI/methotrexate controls. TRB overlap between skin or GI tissue T cells and blood was limited.

This CDR3 is 12 amino acids long. V was pared by 4 bases and J by 7 bases, with 0 bases of the junction left unmatched. Per the germline V gene, CDR1 is WSHSY and CDR2 is SAAADI. Peripheral blood was collected from the related graft donor on the marrow donation day. On this clone: Its antigen is undetermined.

Repertoires were generated with immunoSEQ multiplex PCR, while TCRdb's copy carries only in-frame clones and drops some. The profile shows approximately 47,000 clones, approximately 90% of them singletons. Sequencing was done on a sample of PBMCs. The origin of this receptor is a woman aged 45-65 years in good health and a related stem cell transplant donor. The V and J genes are TRBV10-2 and TRBJ1-2, with 10 positions matching TRBD1. The CDR3 here is CASSGTGGGYTF. CDR3 bases: TGCGCCAGCAGTGGGACAGGGGGTGGCTACACCTTC.